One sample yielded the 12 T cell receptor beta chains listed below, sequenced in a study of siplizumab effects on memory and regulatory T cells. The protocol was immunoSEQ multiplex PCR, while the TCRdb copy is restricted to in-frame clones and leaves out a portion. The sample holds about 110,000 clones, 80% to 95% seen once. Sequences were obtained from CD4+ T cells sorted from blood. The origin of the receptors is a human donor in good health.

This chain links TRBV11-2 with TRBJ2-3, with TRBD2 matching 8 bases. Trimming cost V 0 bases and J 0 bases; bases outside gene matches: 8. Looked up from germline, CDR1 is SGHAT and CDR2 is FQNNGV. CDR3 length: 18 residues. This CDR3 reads CASSLDSGGGLSTDTQYF. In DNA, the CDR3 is TGTGCCAGCAGCTTAGATTCCGGGGGGGGCTTGAGCACAGATACGCAGTATTTT.

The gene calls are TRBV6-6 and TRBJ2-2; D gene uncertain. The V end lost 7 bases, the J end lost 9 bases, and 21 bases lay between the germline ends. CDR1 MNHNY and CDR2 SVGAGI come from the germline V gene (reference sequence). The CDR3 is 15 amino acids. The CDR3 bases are TGTGCCAGCACCTTCGCAGGAGTCTCGAACTGGGAGCTGTTTTTT. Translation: CASTFAGVSNWELFF.

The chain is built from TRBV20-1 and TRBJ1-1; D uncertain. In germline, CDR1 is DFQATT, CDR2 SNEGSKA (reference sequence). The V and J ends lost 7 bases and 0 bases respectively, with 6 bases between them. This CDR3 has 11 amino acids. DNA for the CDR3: TGCAGTGGGTCCCTGAACACTGAAGCTTTCTTT. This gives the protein CSGSLNTEAFF.

CDR3 nucleotides: TGTGCCAGCTCACCTTTGAAGGGGACCGGGGAGCTGTTTTTT. Translating gives CASSPLKGTGELFF. The chain is built from TRBV18 and TRBJ2-2; TRBD1 is a possible D gene (5 bases). Germline values: CDR1 KGHSH, CDR2 LQKENI. This CDR3 contains 14 residues. The V end was cut by 3 bases, the J end by 5 bases, with 10 bases between. Full variable domain (missing parts from reference TRBV18 and TRBJ2-2): NAGVMQNPRHLVRRRGQEARLRCSPMKGHSHVYWYRQLPEEGLKFMVYLQKENIIDESGMPKERFSAEFPKEGPSILRIQQVVRGDSAAYFCASSPLKGTGELFFGEGSRLTVL.

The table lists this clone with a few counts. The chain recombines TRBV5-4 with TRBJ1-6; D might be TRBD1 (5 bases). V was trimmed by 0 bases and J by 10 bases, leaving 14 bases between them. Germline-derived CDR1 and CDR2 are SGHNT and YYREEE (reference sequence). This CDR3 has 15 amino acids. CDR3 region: CASSLVGGGGSPLHF. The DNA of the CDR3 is TGTGCCAGCAGCTTGGTCGGGGGAGGCGGCTCACCCCTCCACTTT.

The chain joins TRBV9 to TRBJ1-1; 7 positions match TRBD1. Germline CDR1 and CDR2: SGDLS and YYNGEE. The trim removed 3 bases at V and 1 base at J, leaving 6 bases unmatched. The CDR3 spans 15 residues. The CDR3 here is CASSASGTANTEAFF. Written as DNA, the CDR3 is TGTGCCAGCAGCGCCTCCGGGACAGCGAACACTGAAGCTTTCTTT.

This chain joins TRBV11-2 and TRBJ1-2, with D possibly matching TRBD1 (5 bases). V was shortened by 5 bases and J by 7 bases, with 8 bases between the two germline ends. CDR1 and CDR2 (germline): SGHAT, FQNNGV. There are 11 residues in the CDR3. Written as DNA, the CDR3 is TGTGCCAGCAGCCCGGGGGGTGGCTACACCTTC. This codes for CASSPGGGYTF. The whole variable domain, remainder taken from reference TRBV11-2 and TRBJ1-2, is EAGVAQSPRYKIIEKRQSVAFWCNPISGHATLYWYQQILGQGPKLLIQFQNNGVVDDSQLPKDRFSAERLKGVDSTLKIQPAKLEDSAVYLCASSPGGGYTFGSGTRLTVV.

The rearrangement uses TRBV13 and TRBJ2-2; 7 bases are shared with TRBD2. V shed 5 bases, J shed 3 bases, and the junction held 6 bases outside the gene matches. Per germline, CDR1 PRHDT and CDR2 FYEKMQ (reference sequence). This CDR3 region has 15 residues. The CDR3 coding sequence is TGTGCCAGCAGCCCCCGAGCGGGGTACACCGGGGAGCTGTTTTTT. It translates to CASSPRAGYTGELFF.

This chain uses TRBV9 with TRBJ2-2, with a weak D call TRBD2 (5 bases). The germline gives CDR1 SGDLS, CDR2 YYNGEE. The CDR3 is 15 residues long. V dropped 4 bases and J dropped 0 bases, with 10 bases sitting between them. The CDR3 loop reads CASSPGETNTGELFF. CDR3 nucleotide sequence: TGTGCCAGCAGCCCCGGGGAAACGAACACCGGGGAGCTGTTTTTT.

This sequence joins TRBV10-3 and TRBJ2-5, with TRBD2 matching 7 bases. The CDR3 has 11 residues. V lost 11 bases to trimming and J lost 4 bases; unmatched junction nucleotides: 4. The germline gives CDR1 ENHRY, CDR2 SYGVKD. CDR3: CAHGGGETQYF. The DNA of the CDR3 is TGTGCCCATGGGGGGGGAGAGACCCAGTACTTC.

The CDR3 coding sequence is TGTGCCTCCAAAGGGGCAGATAACCTCTATGGCTACACCTTC. This encodes CASKGADNLYGYTF. The chain employs TRBV19 and TRBJ1-2; a weak D match, TRBD1 (5 bases). V lost 11 bases to trimming and J lost 4 bases, with 20 bases between them. The CDR3 covers 14 residues. Germline lookup yields CDR1 LNHDA and CDR2 SQIVND (reference sequence).

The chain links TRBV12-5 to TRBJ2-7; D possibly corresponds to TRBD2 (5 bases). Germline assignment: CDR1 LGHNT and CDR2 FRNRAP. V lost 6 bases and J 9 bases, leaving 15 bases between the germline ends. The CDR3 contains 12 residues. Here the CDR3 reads CASGEPGSGQYF. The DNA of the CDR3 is TGTGCTAGTGGAGAACCGGGAAGCGGGCAGTACTTC.